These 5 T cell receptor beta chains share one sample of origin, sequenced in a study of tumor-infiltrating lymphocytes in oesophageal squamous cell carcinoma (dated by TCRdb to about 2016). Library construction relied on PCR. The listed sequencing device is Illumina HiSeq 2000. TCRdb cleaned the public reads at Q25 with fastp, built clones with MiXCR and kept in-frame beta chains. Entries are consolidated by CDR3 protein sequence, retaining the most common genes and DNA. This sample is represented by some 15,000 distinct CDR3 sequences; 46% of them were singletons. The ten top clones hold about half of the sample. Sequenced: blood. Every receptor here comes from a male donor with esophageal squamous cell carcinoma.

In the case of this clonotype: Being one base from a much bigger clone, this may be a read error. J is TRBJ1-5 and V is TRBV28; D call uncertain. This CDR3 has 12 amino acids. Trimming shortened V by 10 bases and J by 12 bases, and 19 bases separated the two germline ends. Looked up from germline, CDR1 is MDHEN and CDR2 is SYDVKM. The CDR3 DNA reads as TGTGCCAACAGCCCTGGACCTCGGAACCAGCATTTT. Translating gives CANSPGPRNQHF.

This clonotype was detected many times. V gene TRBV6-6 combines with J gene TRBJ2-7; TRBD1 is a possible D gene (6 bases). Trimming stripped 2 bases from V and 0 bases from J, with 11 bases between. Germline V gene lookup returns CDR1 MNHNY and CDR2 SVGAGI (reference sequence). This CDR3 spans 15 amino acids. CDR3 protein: CASSYGGRGSYEQYF. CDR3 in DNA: TGTGCCAGCAGTTACGGGGGCCGCGGCTCCTACGAGCAGTACTTC.

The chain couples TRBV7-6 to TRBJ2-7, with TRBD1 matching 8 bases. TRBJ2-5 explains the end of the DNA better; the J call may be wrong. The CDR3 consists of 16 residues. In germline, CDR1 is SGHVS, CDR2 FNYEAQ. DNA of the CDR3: TGTGCCAGCAGCTTAGGAAGCCAGGGGGCGAGGGAGACCCAGTACTTC. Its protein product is CASSLGSQGARETQYF.

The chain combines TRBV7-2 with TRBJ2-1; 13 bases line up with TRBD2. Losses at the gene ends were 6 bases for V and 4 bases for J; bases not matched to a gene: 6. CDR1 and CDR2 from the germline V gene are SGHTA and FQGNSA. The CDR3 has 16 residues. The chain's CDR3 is CASRATSGGAYNEQFF. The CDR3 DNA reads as TGTGCCAGCAGGGCTACTAGCGGGGGGGCTTACAATGAGCAGTTCTTC.

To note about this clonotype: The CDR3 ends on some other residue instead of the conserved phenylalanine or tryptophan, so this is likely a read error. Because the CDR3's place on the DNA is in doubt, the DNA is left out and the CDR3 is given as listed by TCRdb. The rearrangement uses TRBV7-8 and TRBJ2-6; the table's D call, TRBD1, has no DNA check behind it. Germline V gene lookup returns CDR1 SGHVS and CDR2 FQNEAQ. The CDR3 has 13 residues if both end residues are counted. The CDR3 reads CASSFRGTQYFGA.